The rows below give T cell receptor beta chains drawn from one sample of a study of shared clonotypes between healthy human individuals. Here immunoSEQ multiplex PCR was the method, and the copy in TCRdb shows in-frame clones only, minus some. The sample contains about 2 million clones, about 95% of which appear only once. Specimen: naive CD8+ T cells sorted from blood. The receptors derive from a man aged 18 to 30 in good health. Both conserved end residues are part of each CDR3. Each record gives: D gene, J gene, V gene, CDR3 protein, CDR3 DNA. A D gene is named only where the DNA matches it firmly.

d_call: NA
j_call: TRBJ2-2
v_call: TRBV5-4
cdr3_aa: CASSLSGRGGTGELFF
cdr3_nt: TGTGCCAGCAGCTTGAGTGGCAGGGGTGGAACCGGGGAGCTGTTTTTT

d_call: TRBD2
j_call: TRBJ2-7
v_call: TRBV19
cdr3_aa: CASSIGTGTSGLYEQYF
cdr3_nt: TGTGCCAGTAGTATAGGCACCGGGACTAGCGGCCTCTACGAGCAGTACTTC

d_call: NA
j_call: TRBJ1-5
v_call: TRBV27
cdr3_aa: CASSSTGSGNQPQHF
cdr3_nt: TGTGCCAGCAGTTCAACAGGTTCTGGCAATCAGCCCCAGCATTTT

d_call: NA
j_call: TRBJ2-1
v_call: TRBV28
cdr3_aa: CASSEQGEGDNEQFF
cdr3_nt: TGTGCCAGCAGTGAACAGGGGGAGGGCGACAATGAGCAGTTCTTC

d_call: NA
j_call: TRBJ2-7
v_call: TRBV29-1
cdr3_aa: CSVDRLETYEQYF
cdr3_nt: TGCAGCGTTGACAGACTAGAGACCTACGAGCAGTACTTC

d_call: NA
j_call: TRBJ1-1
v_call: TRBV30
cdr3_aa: CAWNQWNTEAFF
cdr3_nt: TGTGCCTGGAATCAGTGGAACACTGAAGCTTTCTTT

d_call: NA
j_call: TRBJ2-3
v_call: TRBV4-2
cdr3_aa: CASSQGEGGEEHTQYF
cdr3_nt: TGTGCCAGCAGCCAAGGTGAGGGTGGGGAGGAACATACGCAGTATTTT

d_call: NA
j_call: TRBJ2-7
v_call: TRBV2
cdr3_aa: CASSGGTVTSGEQYF
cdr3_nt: TGTGCCAGCAGCGGGGGGACAGTGACCTCGGGCGAGCAGTACTTC

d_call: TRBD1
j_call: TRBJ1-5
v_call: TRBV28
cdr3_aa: CASSPQGQGEQPQHF
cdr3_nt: TGTGCCAGCAGTCCCCAGGGACAGGGTGAGCAGCCCCAGCATTTT

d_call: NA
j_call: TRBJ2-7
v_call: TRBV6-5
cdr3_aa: CASSYSISSYEQYF
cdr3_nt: TGTGCCAGCAGTTACTCCATTAGCTCCTACGAGCAGTACTTC

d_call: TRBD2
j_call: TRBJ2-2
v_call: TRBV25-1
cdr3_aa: CASSVDPGGWDTGELFF
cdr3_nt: TGTGCCAGCAGTGTTGACCCGGGGGGATGGGACACCGGGGAGCTGTTTTTT

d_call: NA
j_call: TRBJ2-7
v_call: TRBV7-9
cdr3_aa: CASSFGGGPYEQYF
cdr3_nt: TGTGCCAGCAGCTTCGGAGGGGGGCCGTACGAGCAGTACTTC

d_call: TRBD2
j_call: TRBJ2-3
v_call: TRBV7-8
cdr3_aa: CASSIPPSGGEEDTQYF
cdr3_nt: TGTGCCAGCAGCATCCCGCCTAGCGGGGGGGAAGAAGATACGCAGTATTTT

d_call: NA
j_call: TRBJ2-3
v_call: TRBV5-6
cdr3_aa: CASSLWGGDTQYF
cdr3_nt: TGTGCCAGCAGCTTGTGGGGCGGAGATACGCAGTATTTT

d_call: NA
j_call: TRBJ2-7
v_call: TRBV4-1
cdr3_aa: CASSQERSYEQYF
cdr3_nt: TGCGCCAGCAGCCAAGAAAGGTCCTACGAGCAGTACTTC

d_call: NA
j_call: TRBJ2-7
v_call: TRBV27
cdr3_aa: CASSLSLYASYEQYF
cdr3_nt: TGTGCCAGCAGTTTAAGCCTCTACGCCTCCTACGAGCAGTACTTC

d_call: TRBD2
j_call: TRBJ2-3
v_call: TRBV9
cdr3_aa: CASSPSGGTDTQYF
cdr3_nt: TGTGCCAGCAGCCCAAGCGGGGGTACAGATACGCAGTATTTT

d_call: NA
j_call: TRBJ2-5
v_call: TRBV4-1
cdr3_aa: CASSLGTPGTQYF
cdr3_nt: TGCGCCAGCAGCCTCGGGACCCCAGGGACCCAGTACTTC

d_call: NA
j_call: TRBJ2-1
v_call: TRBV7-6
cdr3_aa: CASSPLADSSYNEQFF
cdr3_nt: TGTGCCAGCAGCCCCTTAGCGGACAGCTCCTACAATGAGCAGTTCTTC

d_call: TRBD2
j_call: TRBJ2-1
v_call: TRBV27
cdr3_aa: CASSSIAGDEQFF
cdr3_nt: TGTGCCAGCAGTTCCATAGCGGGAGATGAGCAGTTCTTC

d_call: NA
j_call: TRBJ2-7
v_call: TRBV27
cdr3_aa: CASSFTGSFYEQYF
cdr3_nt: TGTGCCAGCAGTTTCACAGGGTCCTTCTACGAGCAGTACTTC

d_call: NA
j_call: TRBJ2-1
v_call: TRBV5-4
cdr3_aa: CASAGGGVDEQFF
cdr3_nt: TGTGCCAGCGCAGGCGGAGGTGTGGATGAGCAGTTCTTC

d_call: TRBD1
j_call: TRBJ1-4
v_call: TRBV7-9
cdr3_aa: CASSSGGQGTNEKLFF
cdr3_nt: TGTGCCAGCAGCTCAGGGGGACAGGGAACTAATGAAAAACTGTTTTTT